A single sample is the source of the 12 T cell receptor beta chains below, sequenced in a study of blood T cell repertoires in COVID-19 (TCRdb year 2020). Library creation used the immunoSEQ multiplex PCR assay. In its TCRdb copy, this immuneACCESS table keeps in-frame sequences only and misses some clones. Where compared with another copy, unresolved V genes explain less than half of these, and the others have no known cause. The sample table records roughly 100,000 clones; around 73% of these occur just once. The top ten clones comprise approximately 9.6% of the sample. The source material was peripheral blood. All receptors come from a man in his sixties with active or convalescent COVID-19.

Only one count was recorded for this clone. J is TRBJ2-1 and V is TRBV5-1; D perhaps matches TRBD2 (7 bases). Trimming took off 2 bases at V and 12 bases at J, with 9 bases between the two ends. The length of the CDR3 is 11 residues. In germline, CDR1 is SGHRS, CDR2 YFSETQ. For the CDR3, the DNA is TGCGCCAGCAGCTTCGGGGGGCTGCAGTTCTTC. This codes for CASSFGGLQFF.

This chain uses TRBV5-6 with TRBJ2-5; TRBD1 is a possible D gene (6 bases). The length of the CDR3 is 15 residues. Germline-derived CDR1 and CDR2 are SGHDT and YYEEEE. The V gene lost 4 bases and the J gene lost 5 bases, with 18 bases spanning the gap. CDR3 residues: CASSPVPGQSETQYF. The CDR3 DNA reads as TGTGCCAGCAGCCCCGTACCCGGACAGAGCGAGACCCAGTACTTC. Drawing the rest from reference TRBV5-6 and TRBJ2-5, the complete variable domain is DAGVTQSPTHLIKTRGQQVTLRCSPKSGHDTVSWYQQALGQGPQFIFQYYEEEERQRGNFPDRFSGHQFPNYSSELNVNALLLGDSALYLCASSPVPGQSETQYFGPGTRLLVL.

This chain links TRBV19 with TRBJ1-1; D is undetermined. Trimming shortened V by 7 bases and J by 4 bases, and 16 bases separated the two germline ends. Germline CDR1 LNHDA, CDR2 SQIVND (reference sequence). The CDR3 totals 14 residues. The CDR3, as DNA: TGTGCCAGTATTGTTTCGGGTGTTAGCACTGAAGCTTTCTTT. Translated: CASIVSGVSTEAFF.

CDR3 sequence reads: CASSQGLQGSYGYTF. In DNA, the CDR3 is TGCGCCAGCAGCCAAGGACTCCAGGGGAGCTATGGCTACACCTTC. The genes are TRBV4-3 and TRBJ1-2, with D perhaps TRBD1 (6 bases). V lost 1 base and J lost 4, with 13 bases in between. CDR1 and CDR2 from the germline V gene are LGHNA and YSLEER. The CDR3 contains 15 residues.

The chain combines TRBV5-6 with TRBJ2-7; D might be TRBD2 (6 bases). The V end lost 0 bases, the J end lost 1 base, and 14 bases lay between the germline ends. The germline V gene encodes CDR1 SGHDT and CDR2 YYEEEE. This CDR3 is built from 16 residues. For the CDR3, the DNA is TGTGCCAGCAGCTTGGCCCTGGCGGGACTTTCCTACGAGCAGTACGTC. Its protein is CASSLALAGLSYEQYV.

This clone has a handful of counts. The chain carries TRBV10-3 and TRBJ1-2; D possibly corresponds to TRBD1 (5 bases). Trimming left V 0 bases short and J 5 bases short, with 10 bases between. The germline V gene encodes CDR1 ENHRY and CDR2 SYGVKD. This CDR3 comprises 14 residues. This chain's CDR3 is CAISESRARYGYTF. DNA for the CDR3: TGTGCCATCAGTGAGTCCAGGGCTAGGTATGGCTACACCTTC.

The gene calls are TRBV27 and TRBJ2-7; D may be TRBD1 (7 bases). The CDR3 contains 21 residues. Germline CDR1 is MNHEY and CDR2 is SMNVEV (reference sequence). V was cut by 4 bases and J by 0 bases, with 31 bases left in between. The CDR3 DNA follows: TGTGCCAGCAGTTATTCGACAGGGCCCATTCCCGGGGACTCAAGCTCCTACGAGCAGTACGTC. Translating it yields CASSYSTGPIPGDSSSYEQYV.

The genes are TRBV9 and TRBJ2-5; TRBD1 matches 7 bases. CDR1 is SGDLS, CDR2 YYNGEE, per germline. The CDR3 contains 16 residues. Trimming cost V 3 bases and J 1 base; bases outside gene matches: 9. In nucleotides, the CDR3 is TGTGCCAGCAGCGCCTCGGGACAGCTTGGCCAAGAGACCCAGTACTTC. Amino acid sequence: CASSASGQLGQETQYF.

The genes are TRBV28 and TRBJ2-2; D not resolved. Germline CDR1 is MDHEN and CDR2 is SYDVKM. The V end was cut by 5 bases, the J end by 6 bases, with 7 bases between. CDR3 size: 12 residues. The CDR3 is CASSSGAGELFF. CDR3 bases: TGTGCCAGCAGTAGTGGAGCCGGGGAGCTGTTTTTT.

This chain joins TRBV5-1 and TRBJ1-1, with TRBD1 matching over 7 bases. CDR1 SGHRS and CDR2 YFSETQ come from the germline V gene. The CDR3 totals 16 residues. The junction had 10 bases not matched to a gene; V was cut back by 5 bases and J by 0 bases. This chain's CDR3 is CASRPGTDNMNTEAFF. The DNA of the CDR3 is TGCGCCAGCAGACCCGGGACAGATAATATGAACACTGAAGCTTTCTTT.

The rearrangement uses TRBV10-3 and TRBJ2-1; 10 nucleotides match TRBD2. V lost 10 bases and J lost 10; bases outside the gene matches: 10. Germline loops: CDR1 ENHRY, CDR2 SYGVKD. The CDR3 sequence is 13 residues long. The CDR3 spells CATSLAGEAEQFF. CDR3 nucleotide sequence: TGTGCCACCTCCCTAGCGGGAGAAGCCGAGCAGTTCTTC.

CDR3 residues: CASSSGVLSSYNEQFF. The DNA of the CDR3 is TGCGCCAGCAGCTCGGGGGTTCTTAGCTCCTACAATGAGCAGTTCTTC. The chain recombines TRBV5-1 with TRBJ2-1; the D gene is possibly TRBD2 (6 bases). Trimming cost V 3 bases and J 0 bases, with 13 bases left between them. The CDR3 contains 16 residues. Germline CDR1 and CDR2: SGHRS and YFSETQ.